This section outlines one T cell receptor beta chain sequence together with its context. Its target is unknown. The V gene end was trimmed by 4 bases and the J gene end by 8 bases; junction bases not matched to a gene: 3. The CDR3 totals 13 residues. Germline CDR1 MGHRA, CDR2 YSYEKL. This record belongs to a study of T cell repertoires in cytomegalovirus infection. Overall study context: Recently identified HLA-C-restricted CMV epitopes were among the peptides used. Public TCR beta signatures marked donors with CMV infection and the matching HLA.

TCRdb analysed the reads with MiXCR anew, one entry per CDR3 protein. The table has some 350,000 distinct CDR3 sequences, about 29% seen once; the top ten hold about 19%. Study-level findings and limits: Predominance within the ex vivo response was attributable to HLA-C-restricted CMV-specific TCR beta clonotypes. Carriers of CMV plus the relevant HLA were identified by cumulative public TCR beta family frequency.

The starting material was cultured PBMCs, obtained from culture after CMV antigen stimulation. This TCR was recovered from a human donor in good health (CMV status not recorded). Some clones in this sample may be carry-over from other donors' samples. The chain links TRBV4-1 to TRBJ2-1, with 9 positions matching TRBD1. This chain's CDR3 is CASSRQGGYEQFF. CDR3 bases: TGCGCCAGCAGCCGACAGGGGGGGTATGAGCAGTTCTTC.